Shown below are 25 T cell receptor beta chains from a single sample sequenced in a study of post-analysis software for immune sequencing data (dated by TCRdb to between 2015 and 2017). General conclusions and limits of the study: Significantly higher frequencies in patients than in controls were found for a handful of TRBV segments, including TRBV5-6, TRBV5-1 and TRBV20-1.

These receptors are not linked to any known antigen. Libraries were constructed by PCR. TCRdb names Illumina HiSeq 2500 as the instrument used. Unique molecular identifiers were incorporated into TCR beta cDNA libraries to reduce PCR and sequencing biases. Using fastp at Q25 and MiXCR, TCRdb reprocessed the public reads and kept productive beta chains. CDR3 protein sequences are deduplicated, and each keeps its most common genes and DNA. The sample contains 650,000 to 850,000 distinct CDR3 sequences, about 57% of them found a single time. Over 4% of the sample is held by the ten biggest clonotypes. Sequencing was performed on blood. The receptors originated from a girl between 10 and 17 years old with multiple sclerosis.

The gene calls are TRBV25-1 and TRBJ2-5; D is unresolved. Germline lookup yields CDR1 MGHDK and CDR2 SYGVNS. V lost 0 bases, J lost 4 bases, and 12 bases lay in between. CDR3 length: 15 residues. CDR3 sequence: CASSEYTLRGETQYF. DNA of the CDR3: TGTGCCAGCAGTGAATATACCCTGAGAGGAGAGACCCAGTACTTC.

This clonotype was observed a handful of times. The V gene is TRBV5-8, the J gene TRBJ2-1; the D gene is possibly TRBD2 (6 bases). The CDR3 is 15 amino acids. The V end was cut by 8 bases, the J end by 0 bases, with 15 bases between. Germline CDR1 is SGHTS and CDR2 is YDEGEE. The CDR3 DNA is TGTGCCAGTAAGGGAGGCCTCGGCTCCTACAATGAGCAGTTCTTC. Translated: CASKGGLGSYNEQFF.

The chain has TRBV7-9 and TRBJ2-7, with 9 positions matching TRBD2. From germline, CDR1 is SEHNR and CDR2 FQNEAQ (reference sequence). V lost 7 bases and J lost 7; bases outside the gene matches: 8. This CDR3 is built from 13 residues. CDR3 DNA sequence: TGTGCCAGCACCTTTGGCGGGAGGGAAGAGCAGTACTTC. It yields the protein CASTFGGREEQYF.

The V call is TRBV5-1, the J call TRBJ2-1; maybe TRBD1 (6 bases). The V gene lost 2 bases and the J gene lost 8 bases, with 11 bases spanning the gap. Germline V gene sequence: CDR1 SGHRS, CDR2 YFSETQ. This CDR3 is 13 amino acids long. CDR3 nucleotides: TGCGCCAGCAGCTTCTACAGGGTTGATGAGCAGTTCTTC. This sequence encodes CASSFYRVDEQFF.

The rearrangement uses TRBV10-2 and TRBJ2-7; D ambiguous. Germline CDR1 reads WSHSY; CDR2 reads SAAADI. V was shortened by 8 bases and J by 1 base, with 12 bases between the two germline ends. This CDR3 comprises 13 residues. CDR3 DNA sequence: TGCGCCAGCGGAATTAGGGAATCCTACGAGCAGTACTTC. Translation: CASGIRESYEQYF.

In DNA form, the CDR3 reads TGTGCCAGCAGCTTAACAGGGGCGACAGAGACCCAGTTCTTC. As protein: CASSLTGATETQFF. This rearrangement joins TRBV7-6 to TRBJ2-1, with TRBD1 matching over 7 bases. Germline CDR1 is SGHVS and CDR2 is FNYEAQ. The CDR3 is 14 amino acids. V shed 2 bases and J 13 bases; nucleotides not matched to a gene: 11.

This clonotype was counted between two and nine times. The V and J genes are TRBV4-1 and TRBJ2-7; possible D gene TRBD1, 5 bases. Germline V gene lookup returns CDR1 MGHRA and CDR2 YSYEKL. Trimming took off 0 bases at V and 7 bases at J, with 16 bases between the two ends. This CDR3 is 15 amino acids long. Written as DNA, the CDR3 is TGCGCCAGCAGCCAAGATCAGGGCCCCTACAATGAGCAGTACTTC. This translates into CASSQDQGPYNEQYF.

The chain employs TRBV4-1 and TRBJ1-2; possibly TRBD1 for D (5 bases). This CDR3 has 13 amino acids. V gave up 6 bases and J gave up 1 base, with 9 bases separating them. CDR1 is MGHRA and CDR2 is YSYEKL in the germline V gene. This chain's CDR3 is CASRGHRNYGYTF. As DNA, the CDR3 is TGCGCCAGCAGGGGGCACCGTAACTATGGCTACACCTTC.

The chain has TRBV2 and TRBJ2-1; 7 bases fit TRBD2. The length of the CDR3 is 14 residues. Trimming cost V 7 bases and J 6 bases; bases outside gene matches: 9. Germline V lookup: CDR1 SNHLY, CDR2 FYNNEI. CDR3 residues: CASIIPGLINEQFF. CDR3 bases: TGTGCCAGCATCATACCGGGACTAATCAATGAGCAGTTCTTC.

The chain employs TRBV6-6 and TRBJ2-3, with 8 positions matching TRBD2. V lost 7 bases to trimming and J lost 4 bases; unmatched junction nucleotides: 10. The length of the CDR3 is 15 residues. The germline V gene has CDR1 MNHNY and CDR2 SVGAGI (reference sequence). CDR3 region: CASTRGLAGSDTQYF. The DNA for the CDR3 is TGTGCCAGCACCCGAGGACTAGCAGGATCAGATACGCAGTATTTT.

The rearrangement links TRBV7-2 to TRBJ2-4, with a possible D match to TRBD2 (5 bases). The end of the DNA fits TRBJ2-7 better, so the J call may be wrong. The CDR3 runs to 14 residues. Germline V gene data show CDR1 as SGHTA and CDR2 as FQGNSA. The CDR3 nucleotides read TGTGCCAGTAGGTACAGAGCGGCGGCTTACGAGCAGTACTTC. Translated, it gives CASRYRAAAYEQYF.

The chain has TRBV6-5 and TRBJ2-5, with 13 bases fitting TRBD2. Judging by the DNA end, TRBJ2-7 fits better; the J call may be wrong. Germline V gives CDR1 MNHEY, CDR2 SVGAGI. This CDR3 is built from 16 residues. The CDR3, as DNA: TGTGCCAGCAGATTAACCGGGACTAGCGGGATCGGCGAGCAGTACTTC. Translated, it gives CASRLTGTSGIGEQYF.

This chain connects TRBV9 to TRBJ2-6, with a tentative D call TRBD2 (5 bases). Germline V lookup: CDR1 SGDLS, CDR2 YYNGEE. The CDR3 is 16 residues long. With 5 bases removed from V and 0 bases from J, the gap between germline ends came to 12 bases. The CDR3 DNA reads as TGTGCCAGCAGTGTCCGGGATAGCTCTGGGGCCAACGTCCTGACTTTC. Encoded protein: CASSVRDSSGANVLTF.

V usage is TRBV20-1 and J usage is TRBJ2-5; the D gene is possibly TRBD1 (5 bases). The germline V gene encodes CDR1 DFQATT and CDR2 SNEGSKA (reference sequence). The CDR3 sequence is 14 residues long. V gave up 3 bases and J gave up 3 bases, with 14 bases separating them. DNA for the CDR3: TGCAGTGCTAGTCGGATGTCAGGGAAAGAGACCCAGTACTTC. It specifies CSASRMSGKETQYF.

The rearrangement links TRBV20-1 to TRBJ2-3, with TRBD2 matching over 8 bases. The CDR3 totals 16 residues. Germline loops: CDR1 DFQATT, CDR2 SNEGSKA (reference sequence). The J segment lost 2 bases and the V segment lost 4 bases, leaving 11 bases of the junction unmatched. The CDR3 DNA is TGCAGTGCTACGGGCGGGAGGCAACTTTACACAGATACGCAGTATTTT. It translates to CSATGGRQLYTDTQYF.

In DNA, the CDR3 is TGCAGTGCAACCGAGGGGGCGGTCACAGATACGCAGTATTTT. Protein: CSATEGAVTDTQYF. The chain couples TRBV20-1 to TRBJ2-3; 7 bases are shared with TRBD1. This CDR3 region has 14 residues. Trimming at V came to 6 bases and at J to 2 bases, leaving 8 bases not matched to a gene. CDR1 and CDR2 (germline): DFQATT, SNEGSKA (reference sequence).

This sequence joins TRBV20-1 and TRBJ1-1; D is uncertain. The V end lost 7 bases, the J end lost 11 bases, and 23 bases lay between the germline ends. CDR1 is DFQATT, CDR2 SNEGSKA, per germline (reference sequence). The CDR3 sequence is 13 residues long. The CDR3 spells CSVPLPVEGLAFF. DNA of the CDR3: TGCAGTGTTCCCCTTCCAGTCGAGGGATTGGCTTTCTTT.

This clonotype showed up just a few times. The genes are TRBV6-5 and TRBJ2-6; 9 bases align to TRBD1. The V segment lost 8 bases and the J segment 2 bases; nucleotides outside the gene matches: 16. Per germline, CDR1 MNHEY and CDR2 SVGAGI. The CDR3 runs 19 residues. The CDR3 is CASLTRSGGQGAGANVLTF. The CDR3 DNA follows: TGTGCCAGCCTTACCCGATCCGGGGGACAGGGAGCTGGGGCCAACGTCCTGACTTTC.

This clonotype was recorded a few times. The rearrangement links TRBV29-1 to TRBJ2-5, with 10 bases matching TRBD2. This CDR3 is built from 16 residues. Germline V lookup: CDR1 SQVTM, CDR2 ANQGSEA. The J segment lost 4 bases and the V segment lost 0 bases, leaving 8 bases of the junction unmatched. The DNA for the CDR3 is TGCAGCGTTGAAGATCTCGGGCCTAGCGGGAGAGAGACCCAGTACTTC. Its translation: CSVEDLGPSGRETQYF.

The rearrangement joins TRBV7-2 to TRBJ2-4; D tentatively reads TRBD1 or TRBD2 (6 bases each). V lost 2 bases to trimming and J lost 2 bases, with 7 bases between them. The CDR3 loop spans 14 amino acids. CDR1 is SGHTA and CDR2 is FQGNSA in the germline V gene. The CDR3 spells CASSLRGPKNIQYF. For the CDR3, the DNA is TGTGCCAGCAGCTTACGGGGGCCCAAAAACATTCAGTACTTC.

This clonotype was picked up a small number of times. CDR3 sequence (DNA): TGTGCCATCAGCCGGGGGACAGGTACCTACGAGCAGTACTTC. It yields the protein CAISRGTGTYEQYF. J is TRBJ2-7 and V is TRBV10-3; 8 nucleotides line up with TRBD1. V lost 6 bases to trimming and J lost 2 bases; unmatched junction nucleotides: 6. The CDR3 extends over 14 amino acids. Germline V gene data show CDR1 as ENHRY and CDR2 as SYGVKD.

This clonotype has just a few counts. This chain uses TRBV7-9 with TRBJ2-1; D gene uncertain. The CDR3 totals 15 residues. CDR1 is SEHNR, CDR2 FQNEAQ, per germline (reference sequence). Trimming stripped 5 bases from V and 0 bases from J, with 11 bases between. CDR3 sequence reads: CASSPGRSSYNEQFF. The CDR3 coding sequence is TGTGCCAGCAGCCCCGGTAGGAGCTCCTACAATGAGCAGTTCTTC. The full variable domain, rest sourced from reference TRBV7-9 and TRBJ2-1, is DTGVSQNPRHKITKRGQNVTFRCDPISEHNRLYWYRQTLGQGPEFLTYFQNEAQLEKSRLLSDRFSAERPKGSFSTLEIQRTEQGDSAMYLCASSPGRSSYNEQFFGPGTRLTVL.

CDR3 sequence reads: CASSPDLPSYNEQFF. As DNA, the CDR3 is TGTGCCAGCAGCCCGGACTTGCCCTCCTACAATGAGCAGTTCTTC. The V call is TRBV7-6, the J call TRBJ2-1, with D tentatively TRBD2 (5 bases). This CDR3 is built from 15 residues. CDR1 is SGHVS and CDR2 is FNYEAQ in the germline V gene. V shed 5 bases and J shed 0 bases, with 11 bases lying between them.

The rearrangement links TRBV27 to TRBJ2-4; no definite D call. Germline V gene data show CDR1 as MNHEY and CDR2 as SMNVEV (reference sequence). V was shortened by 2 bases and J by 13 bases, with 9 bases between the two germline ends. This CDR3 comprises 11 residues. DNA of the CDR3: TGTGCCAGCAGTTTAGGCGAGGCCCAGTACTTC. Its translation is CASSLGEAQYF.

The chain has TRBV7-6 and TRBJ2-7; 9 bases are shared with TRBD1. Germline V gene lookup returns CDR1 SGHVS and CDR2 FNYEAQ. V dropped 5 bases and J dropped 0; count of bases not matched to a gene: 5. This CDR3 comprises 15 residues. The CDR3 sequence is CASSTDRGFSYEQYF. For the CDR3, the DNA is TGTGCCAGCAGCACGGACAGGGGCTTCTCCTACGAGCAGTACTTC.